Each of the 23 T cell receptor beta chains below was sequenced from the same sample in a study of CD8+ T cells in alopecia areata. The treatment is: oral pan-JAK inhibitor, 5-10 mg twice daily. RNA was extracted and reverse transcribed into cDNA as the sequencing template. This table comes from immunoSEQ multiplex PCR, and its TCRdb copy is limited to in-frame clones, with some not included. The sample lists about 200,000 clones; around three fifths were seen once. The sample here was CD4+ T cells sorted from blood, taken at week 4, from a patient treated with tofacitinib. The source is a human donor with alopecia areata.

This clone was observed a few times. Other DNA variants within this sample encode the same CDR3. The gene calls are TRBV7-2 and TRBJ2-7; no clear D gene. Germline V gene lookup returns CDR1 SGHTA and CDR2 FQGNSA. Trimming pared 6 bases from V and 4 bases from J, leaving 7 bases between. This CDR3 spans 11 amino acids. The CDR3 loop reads CASSSTYEQYF. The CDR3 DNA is TGTGCCAGCAGTTCTACTTACGAGCAGTACTTC.

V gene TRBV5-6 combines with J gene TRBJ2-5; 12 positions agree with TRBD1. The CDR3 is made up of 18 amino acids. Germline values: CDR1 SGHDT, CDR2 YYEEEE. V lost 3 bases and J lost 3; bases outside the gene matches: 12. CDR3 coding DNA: TGTGCCAGCAGCTCATCGGTCTCCGGGACAGGGGGCAAAGAGACCCAGTACTTC. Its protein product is CASSSSVSGTGGKETQYF.

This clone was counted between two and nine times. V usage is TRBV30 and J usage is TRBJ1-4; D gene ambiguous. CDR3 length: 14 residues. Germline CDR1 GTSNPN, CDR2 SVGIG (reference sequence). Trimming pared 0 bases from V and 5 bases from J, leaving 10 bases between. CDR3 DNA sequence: TGTGCCTGGAGTGTAGGAGGGAACAATGAAAAACTGTTTTTT. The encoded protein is CAWSVGGNNEKLFF.

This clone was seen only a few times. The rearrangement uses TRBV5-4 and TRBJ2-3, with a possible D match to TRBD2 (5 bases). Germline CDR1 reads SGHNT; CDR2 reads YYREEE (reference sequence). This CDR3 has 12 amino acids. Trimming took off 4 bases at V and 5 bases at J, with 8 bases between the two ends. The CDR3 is CASSVGEDTQYF. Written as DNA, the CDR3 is TGTGCCAGCAGCGTCGGGGAAGATACGCAGTATTTT.

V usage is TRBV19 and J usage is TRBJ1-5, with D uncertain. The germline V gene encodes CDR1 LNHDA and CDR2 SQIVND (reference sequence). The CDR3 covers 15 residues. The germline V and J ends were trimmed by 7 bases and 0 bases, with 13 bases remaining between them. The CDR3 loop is CASNTGPYSNQPQHF. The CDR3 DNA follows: TGTGCCAGTAATACCGGACCCTATAGCAATCAGCCCCAGCATTTT.

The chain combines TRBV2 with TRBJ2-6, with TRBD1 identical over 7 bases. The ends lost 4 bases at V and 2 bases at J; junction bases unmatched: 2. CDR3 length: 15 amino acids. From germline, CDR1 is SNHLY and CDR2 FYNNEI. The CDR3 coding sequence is TGTGCCAGCAGTGCCGACAGGGCTGGGGCCAACGTCCTGACTTTC. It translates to CASSADRAGANVLTF.

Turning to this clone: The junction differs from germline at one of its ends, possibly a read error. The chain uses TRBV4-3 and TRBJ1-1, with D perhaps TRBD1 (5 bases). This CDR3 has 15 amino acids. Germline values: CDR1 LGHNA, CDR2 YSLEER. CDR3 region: CASSQEGGRNTEAFF. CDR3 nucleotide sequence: TGCGCCAGCAGCCAAGAGGGGGGACGGAACACTGAAGCCTTCTTT.

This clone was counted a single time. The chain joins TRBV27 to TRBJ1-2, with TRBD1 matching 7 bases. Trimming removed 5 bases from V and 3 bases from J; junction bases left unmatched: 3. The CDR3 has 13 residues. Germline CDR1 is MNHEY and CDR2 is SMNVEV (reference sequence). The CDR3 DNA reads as TGTGCCAGCAGTCTCAGGGGGGACTATGGCTACACCTTC. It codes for CASSLRGDYGYTF.

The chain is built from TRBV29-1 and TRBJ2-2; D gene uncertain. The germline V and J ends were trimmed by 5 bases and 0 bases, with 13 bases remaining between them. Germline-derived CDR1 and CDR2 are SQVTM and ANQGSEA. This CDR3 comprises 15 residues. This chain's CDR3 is CSVKKISSNTGELFF. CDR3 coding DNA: TGCAGCGTTAAAAAGATCAGCTCGAACACCGGGGAGCTGTTTTTT.

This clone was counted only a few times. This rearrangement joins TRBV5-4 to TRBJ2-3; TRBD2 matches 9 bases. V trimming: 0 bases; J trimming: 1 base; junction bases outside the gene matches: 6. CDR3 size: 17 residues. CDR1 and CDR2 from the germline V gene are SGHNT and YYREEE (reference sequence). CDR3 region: CASSLAGAGGRTDTQYF. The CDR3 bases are TGTGCCAGCAGCTTGGCAGGTGCGGGGGGGCGCACAGATACGCAGTATTTT.

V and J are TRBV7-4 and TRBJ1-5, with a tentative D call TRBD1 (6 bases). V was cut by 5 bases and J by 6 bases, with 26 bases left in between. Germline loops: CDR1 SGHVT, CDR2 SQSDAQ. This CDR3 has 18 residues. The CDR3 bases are TGTGCCAGCAGCCCATCCCTGTGGGGGACACGGGGGCGTCAGCCCCAGCATTTT. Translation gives CASSPSLWGTRGRQPQHF.

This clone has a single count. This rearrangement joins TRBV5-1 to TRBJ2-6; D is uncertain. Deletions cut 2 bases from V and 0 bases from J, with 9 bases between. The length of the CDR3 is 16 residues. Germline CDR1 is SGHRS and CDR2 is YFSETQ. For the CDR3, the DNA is TGCGCCAGCAGCTTAGGGTTGTACTCTGGGGCCAACGTCCTGACTTTC. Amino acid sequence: CASSLGLYSGANVLTF.

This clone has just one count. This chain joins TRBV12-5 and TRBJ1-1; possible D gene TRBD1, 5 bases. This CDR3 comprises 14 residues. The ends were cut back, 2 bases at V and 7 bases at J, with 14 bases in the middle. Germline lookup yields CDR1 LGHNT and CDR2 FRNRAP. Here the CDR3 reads CASGLIPGHLEAFF. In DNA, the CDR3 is TGTGCTAGTGGTTTGATTCCCGGACACCTTGAAGCTTTCTTT.

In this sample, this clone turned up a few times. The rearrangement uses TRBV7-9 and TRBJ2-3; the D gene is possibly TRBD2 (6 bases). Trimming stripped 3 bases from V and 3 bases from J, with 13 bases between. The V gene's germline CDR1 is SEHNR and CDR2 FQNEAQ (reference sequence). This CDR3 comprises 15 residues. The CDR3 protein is CASSFGGFGTDTQYF. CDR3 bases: TGTGCCAGCAGCTTCGGGGGTTTTGGGACAGATACGCAGTATTTT.

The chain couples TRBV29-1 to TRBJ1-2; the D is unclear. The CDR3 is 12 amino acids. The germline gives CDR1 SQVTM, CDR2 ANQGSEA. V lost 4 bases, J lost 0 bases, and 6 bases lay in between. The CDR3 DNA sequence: TGCAGCGTTGCACAGACTAACTATGGCTACACCTTC. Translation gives CSVAQTNYGYTF.

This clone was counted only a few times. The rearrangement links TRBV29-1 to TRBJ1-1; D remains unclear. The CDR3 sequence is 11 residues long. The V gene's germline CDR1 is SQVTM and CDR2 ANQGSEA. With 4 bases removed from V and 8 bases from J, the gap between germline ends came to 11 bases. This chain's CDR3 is CSVVGSGEAFF. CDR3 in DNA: TGCAGCGTTGTGGGGAGCGGAGAAGCTTTCTTT. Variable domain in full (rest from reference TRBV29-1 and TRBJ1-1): SAVISQKPSRDICQRGTSLTIQCQVDSQVTMMFWYRQQPGQSLTLIATANQGSEATYESGFVIDKFPISRPNLTFSTLTVSNMSPEDSSIYLCSVVGSGEAFFGQGTRLTVV.

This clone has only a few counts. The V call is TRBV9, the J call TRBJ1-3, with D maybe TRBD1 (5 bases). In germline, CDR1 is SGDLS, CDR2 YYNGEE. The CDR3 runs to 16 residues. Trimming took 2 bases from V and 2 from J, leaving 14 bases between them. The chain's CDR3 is CASSVMGLTTGNTIYF. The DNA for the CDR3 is TGTGCCAGCAGCGTTATGGGACTCACCACTGGAAACACCATATATTTT.

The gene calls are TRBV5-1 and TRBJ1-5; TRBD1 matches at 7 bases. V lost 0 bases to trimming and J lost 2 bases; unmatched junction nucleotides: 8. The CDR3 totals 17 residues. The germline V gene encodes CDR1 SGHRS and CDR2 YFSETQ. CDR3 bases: TGCGCCAGCAGCTTGGCGAGGGGGCTAATGCGCAATCAGCCCCAGCATTTT. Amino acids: CASSLARGLMRNQPQHF. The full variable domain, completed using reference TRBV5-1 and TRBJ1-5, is KAGVTQTPRYLIKTRGQQVTLSCSPISGHRSVSWYQQTPGQGLQFLFEYFSETQRNKGNFPGRFSGRQFSNSRSEMNVSTLELGDSALYLCASSLARGLMRNQPQHFGDGTRLSIL.

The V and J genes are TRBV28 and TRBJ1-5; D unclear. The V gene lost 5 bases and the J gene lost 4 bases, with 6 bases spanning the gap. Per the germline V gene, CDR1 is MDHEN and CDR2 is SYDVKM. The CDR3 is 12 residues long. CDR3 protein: CASSPLNQPQHF. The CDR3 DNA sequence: TGTGCCAGCAGTCCCTTGAATCAGCCCCAGCATTTT.

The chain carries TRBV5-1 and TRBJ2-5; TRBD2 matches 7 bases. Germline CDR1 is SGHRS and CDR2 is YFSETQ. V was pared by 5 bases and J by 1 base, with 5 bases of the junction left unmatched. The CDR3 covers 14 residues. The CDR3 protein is CASSRGGVQETQYF. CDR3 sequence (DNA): TGCGCCAGCAGTCGCGGGGGAGTCCAAGAGACCCAGTACTTC.

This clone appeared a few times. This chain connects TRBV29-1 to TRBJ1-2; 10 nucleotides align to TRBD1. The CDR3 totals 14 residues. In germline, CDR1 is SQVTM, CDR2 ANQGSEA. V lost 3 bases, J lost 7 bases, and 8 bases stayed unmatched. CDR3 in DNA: TGCAGCGTTGATCGCGAAGGACAGGGGGGTGGCTACACCTTC. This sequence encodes CSVDREGQGGGYTF. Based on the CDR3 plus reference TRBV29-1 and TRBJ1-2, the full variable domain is SAVISQKPSRDICQRGTSLTIQCQVDSQVTMMFWYRQQPGQSLTLIATANQGSEATYESGFVIDKFPISRPNLTFSTLTVSNMSPEDSSIYLCSVDREGQGGGYTFGSGTRLTVV.

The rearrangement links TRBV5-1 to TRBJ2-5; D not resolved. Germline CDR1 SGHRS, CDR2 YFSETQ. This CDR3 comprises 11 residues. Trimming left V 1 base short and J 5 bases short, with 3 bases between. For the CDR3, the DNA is TGCGCCAGCAGCTTGAAGGAGACCCAGTACTTC. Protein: CASSLKETQYF.

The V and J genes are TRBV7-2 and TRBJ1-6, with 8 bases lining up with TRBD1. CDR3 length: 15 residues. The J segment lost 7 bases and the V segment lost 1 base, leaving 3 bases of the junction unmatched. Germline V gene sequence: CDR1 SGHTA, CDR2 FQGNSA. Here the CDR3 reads CASSLVTGGNSPLHF. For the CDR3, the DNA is TGTGCCAGCAGCTTAGTCACAGGGGGGAATTCACCCCTCCACTTT.